This T cell receptor beta chain appears in the sequencing data of a study of vaccination effects on CD4 cells after COVID-19 (dated by TCRdb to about 2022). About the full investigation: Each participant got two doses of an mRNA SARS-CoV-2 vaccine, either BNT162b2 or mRNA-1273. SARS-CoV-2 spike-specific CD4+ TCR repertoires were compared before and after mRNA vaccination in COVID-19 convalescent patients and in infection-naive vaccine recipients. The full study included ten to eleven COVID-19 convalescent patients and a few SARS-CoV-2-naive healthy vaccine recipients. In the study, cultures from other donors were sequenced using the Oncomine TCR Beta short-read assay on an Illumina iSeq 100. The paper as a whole reports these results and caveats: Clones induced by infection and clones induced by vaccination both contracted markedly at late timepoints after vaccination, which fits with T cell responses waning over time. In healthy vaccine recipients, vaccine-induced clones were almost all SARS-CoV-2 mono-reactive, with only 1 of 255 cross-reactive with common cold coronaviruses. The study was limited by a small number of convalescent patients and lacked early post-infection timepoints.

To identify antigen-specific CD4+ T cell clonotypes by their expansion, the ViraFEST assay first stimulated PBMC with viral peptide pools and then applied TCR sequencing. After around 10 days of culture, CD4+ T cells were isolated with the EasySep CD4+ T cell isolation kit. Negative nucleocapsid antibody results before and after vaccination confirmed that the healthy vaccine recipients had no prior SARS-CoV-2 infection. Each well held roughly 2 million PBMC cultured in IMDM containing roughly 5.1% human AB serum, roughly 10 IU/ml IL-2 and gentamicin, along with around 9.4 ug/ml peptides. On days 3 and 7, half of the culture medium was replaced with fresh IL-2-containing medium. Each peptide stimulation condition was cultured in triplicate wells unless otherwise noted. Using Ficoll-Paque Plus gradient centrifugation, PBMC were separated from whole blood and then either used fresh or cryopreserved at -140C. Overlapping peptide pools spanned the spike proteins of SARS-CoV-2 and the common cold coronaviruses HCoV-NL63, HCoV-OC43 and HCoV-229E. Genomic DNA was extracted from cultured CD4+ T cells with the QIAamp micro DNA kit.

Reading the germline V gene gives CDR1 SGHTA and CDR2 FQGNSA. Relative to germline, V is 5 bases shorter and J is 5 bases shorter, with 6 bases between their ends. From cysteine to phenylalanine, the CDR3 is 11 amino acids long. Only CDR3 DNA is held: 33 bases, read in frame from base 1. The protocol used for the library was the immunoSEQ multiplex PCR assay. DNA from the cultured and isolated CD4+ T cells underwent TCR beta CDR3 sequencing. The authors processed their data as follows. Non-productive TCR sequences were discarded, and reads were trimmed to the CDR3 region, with only CDR3s of 7 or more amino acids retained. Antigen-specific clonotypes were identified using the MANAFEST web app by comparison of expansion in peptide wells against reference cultures. For clones to be considered positive, expansion at FDR<0.05 versus reference and all other wells, an odds ratio above 5, and a frequency above 0.1% in two replicate wells were required. A clonotype was called cross-reactive if it was significantly expanded both in SARS-CoV-2 spike wells and in at least one common cold coronavirus spike condition. CDR3 similarity was assessed by Levenshtein distance with the stringdist R package, and unrooted trees were built with ape in R 3.6.1. Sourced from immuneACCESS, this table was stored by TCRdb with only in-frame sequences that have V and J called. A share of the clones is absent; for the studies checked, an unresolved V gene accounts for under half, and the remainder has no known explanation. V and J calls and clone size come straight from that table; D and trimming were deduced from the DNA. This sample holds about 54,000 clones; more than 60% were observed only once. The ten largest clones capture around 19% of the sample.

As to this clone: This clone's antigen is unknown. Per-nucleotide qualities are absent, and no much larger clonotype sits a single base away.

The chain is made from TRBV7-2 and TRBJ2-5; no confident D gene assignment can be made. Sequencing was performed on CD4+ T cells from PBMCs cultured with SARS-CoV-2 spike peptides, taken before COVID-19 vaccination. Taken with the paper, the label for cell subset or site translates to: SARS-CoV-2 spike overlapping peptide pool stimulation. The clonotype was recovered from a human donor who received a COVID-19 vaccine. The CDR3 protein is CASSLLETQYF. The DNA sequence is as follows: TGTGCCAGCAGCCTCCTGGAGACCCAGTACTTC. The full variable domain, completed from the reference TRBV7-2 and TRBJ2-5 proteins outside the CDR3, reads GAGVSQSPSNKVTEKGKDVELRCDPISGHTALYWYRQSLGQGLEFLIYFQGNSAPDKSGLPSDRFSAERTGGSVSTLTIQRTQQEDSAVYLCASSLLETQYFGPGTRLLVL.